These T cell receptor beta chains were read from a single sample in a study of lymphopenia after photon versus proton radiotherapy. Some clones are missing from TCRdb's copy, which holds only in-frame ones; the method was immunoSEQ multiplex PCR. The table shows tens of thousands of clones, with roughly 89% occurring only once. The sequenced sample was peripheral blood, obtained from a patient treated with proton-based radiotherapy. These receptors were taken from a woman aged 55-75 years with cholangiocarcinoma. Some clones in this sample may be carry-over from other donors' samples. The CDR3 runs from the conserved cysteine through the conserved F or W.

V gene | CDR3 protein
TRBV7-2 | CASSFSGRTNTGELFF
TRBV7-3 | CASSARGDLGRRHGELFF
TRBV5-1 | CASKTGGPAGLAGAGRDIQYF
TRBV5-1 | CASSPDSNQPQHF
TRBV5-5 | CASSPGTDTQYF
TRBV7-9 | CASSLGGQRGEKLFF
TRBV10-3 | CAISDQGALNEQFF
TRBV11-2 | CASSFAASAGYEQYF
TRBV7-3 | CASRRQGIEQFF
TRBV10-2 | CASSDPQPSGNTIYF
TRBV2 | CASSGFTEAFF
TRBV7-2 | CASSLIQTNTGELFF
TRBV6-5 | CASSSGQRTTYEQYF
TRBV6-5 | CASSYSRKLFF
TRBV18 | CASSPLGHRGTGETQYF
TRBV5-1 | CASSQDSEADTQYF
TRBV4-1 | CASSQEDSYNEQFF
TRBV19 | CASTGEWLAGSDTQYF